This T cell receptor (beta chain) was captured in a study of T cell changes during pregnancy in multiple sclerosis. The CDR3 spans 15 residues. The germline CDR1 and CDR2 sequences are SGHTA and FQGTGA. Trimming cost V 5 bases and J 3 bases; bases outside gene matches: 6. Only in-frame clones appear in the TCRdb table, and some are missing; sequencing was by immunoSEQ multiplex PCR. The table records about 60,000 clones, about 91% of them present only once. The clonotype was recovered from a female donor with multiple sclerosis, enrolled in a pregnancy study. The genes are TRBV7-3 and TRBJ1-4; TRBD1 matches 7 bases. This material consisted of peripheral blood, taken before pregnancy. The CDR3 spells CASSPQTGPNEKLFF. In DNA, the CDR3 is TGTGCCAGCAGCCCCCAGACAGGGCCTAATGAAAAACTGTTTTTT.